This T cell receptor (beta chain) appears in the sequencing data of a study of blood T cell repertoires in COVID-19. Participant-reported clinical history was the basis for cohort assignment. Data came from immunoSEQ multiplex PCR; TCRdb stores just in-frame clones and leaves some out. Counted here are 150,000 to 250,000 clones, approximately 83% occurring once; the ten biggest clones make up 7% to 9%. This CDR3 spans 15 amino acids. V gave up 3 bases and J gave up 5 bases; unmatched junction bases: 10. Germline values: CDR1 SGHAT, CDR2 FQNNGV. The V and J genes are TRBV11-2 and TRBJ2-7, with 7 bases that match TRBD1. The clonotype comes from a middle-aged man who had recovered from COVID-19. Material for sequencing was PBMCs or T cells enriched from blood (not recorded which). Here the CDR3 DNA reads TGTGCCAGCAGCTTCTCCGGGACAGATACAAACGAGCAGTACTTC. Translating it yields CASSFSGTDTNEQYF.